Sequencing of this T cell receptor beta chain was carried out in a study of siplizumab effects on memory and regulatory T cells. Notes on the study in general: The alloreactive clones that mapped to unstimulated subsets made up only a minor fraction. Greater diversity than memory cells seemed evident in naive T cells, which also appeared to be major alloresponse contributors. In roughly 80-95% of proliferating CD4+ or CD8+ clones, a naive or memory phenotype could not be assigned.

Germline lookup yields CDR1 MNHNS and CDR2 SASEGT. This CDR3 is 15 amino acids long. V lost 4 bases and J 0 bases, leaving 10 bases between the germline ends. Measured with immunoSEQ multiplex PCR; TCRdb has only the in-frame clones, and not every one. This sample has approximately 58,000 clones, with approximately 95% found just once. As for this clone: The antigen is undetermined.

The rearrangement uses TRBV6-1 and TRBJ1-3, with a tentative D call TRBD1 (5 bases). This clonotype originated in a human donor in good health. Sequencing used CD8+ T cells sorted from blood. The CDR3 sequence is CASSGTLNSGNTIYF. CDR3 nucleotides: TGTGCCAGCAGTGGGACACTGAACTCTGGAAACACCATATATTTT.